The clone carrying this T cell receptor (beta chain) was counted only a few times. Its antigen is currently unknown. The record originates from a study of vaccination and CD4 T cells after COVID-19. Study overall: Six males and four females, two Hispanic, made up the convalescents.

The CDR3 covers 17 residues. CDR1 is MNHNS and CDR2 is SASEGT in the germline V gene. Trimming removed 4 bases from V and 0 bases from J; junction bases left unmatched: 2. Sequencing of DNA taken from cultured CD4+ T cells relied on the Oncomine TCR Beta short-read assay. After culture, CD4+ T cells served as the source for genomic DNA extraction. TCRdb used MiXCR to reprocess the PCR reads, holding one entry per CDR3 protein. The table lists just under 20,000 distinct CDR3 sequences, roughly three fifths of them singletons. This sample's treatment: roughly 11-day PBMC culture with coronavirus spike peptide pools or control peptides (ViraFEST assay). PCR positivity was dated March to December 2020, before US Alpha, Beta and Delta variants.

V gene TRBV6-1 combines with J gene TRBJ2-2; 13 bases are shared with TRBD2. Sequencing used CD4+ T cells from blood, cultured in vitro. This clonotype was obtained from a human donor who had recovered from COVID-19. The CDR3 DNA follows: TGTGCCAGCAGTGGGACTAGCGGGGGCCCGAACACCGGGGAGCTGTTTTTT. Its translation: CASSGTSGGPNTGELFF.